This T cell receptor (beta chain) originates from a study of CD8+CD57+ T cells in acquired aplastic anemia. Ten or more counts support this clonotype. TCR beta VDJ combinations and CDR3 sequences were profiled from genomic DNA. TCRdb called the reads again in MiXCR, with one record for every CDR3 protein. Among around 180,000 distinct CDR3 sequences, around 60% were seen once, and the ten largest hold under 60%. The CDR3 has 12 residues. V lost 5 bases and J lost 4, with 9 bases in between. Germline V lookup: CDR1 SGDLS, CDR2 YYNGEE. The V gene is TRBV9, the J gene TRBJ1-2; D is unclear. Sequences were obtained from sorted CD4+, CD8+, or CD8+CD57+ T cells (not recorded which) from PBMCs. This clonotype originated in a human donor in good health. The CDR3, as DNA: TGTGCCAGCAGGGGCGGTAGCTATGGCTACACCTTC. Its protein is CASRGGSYGYTF.